Given below is one T cell receptor (beta chain) in context. Antigen specificity is unknown. The data originate from a study of vaccination effects on CD4 cells after COVID-19. Method: immunoSEQ multiplex PCR; TCRdb's copy keeps in-frame clones and lacks some. The table includes about 34,000 clones, roughly four fifths detected once. Having been cultured for roughly 9 days, the cells underwent CD4+ T cell isolation. PCR showed that the person got SARS-CoV-2 infection at some point between March and December 2020. Two doses of BNT162b2 or mRNA-1273 vaccine were administered to participants. CDR1 is LGHDT and CDR2 is YNNKEL in the germline V gene (reference sequence). V was pared by 4 bases and J by 1 base, with 10 bases between. CDR3 length equals 14 residues.

The chain employs TRBV3-1 (or the pseudogene TRBV3-2) and TRBJ1-1; no clear D. The TCR comes from a human donor who had a prior SARS-CoV-2 infection. The material was CD4+ T cells from PBMCs cultured without peptide, obtained after COVID-19 vaccination. CDR3 loop: CASSLLPENTEAFF. The CDR3 bases are TGTGCCAGCAGCCTCCTTCCAGAGAACACTGAAGCTTTCTTT.